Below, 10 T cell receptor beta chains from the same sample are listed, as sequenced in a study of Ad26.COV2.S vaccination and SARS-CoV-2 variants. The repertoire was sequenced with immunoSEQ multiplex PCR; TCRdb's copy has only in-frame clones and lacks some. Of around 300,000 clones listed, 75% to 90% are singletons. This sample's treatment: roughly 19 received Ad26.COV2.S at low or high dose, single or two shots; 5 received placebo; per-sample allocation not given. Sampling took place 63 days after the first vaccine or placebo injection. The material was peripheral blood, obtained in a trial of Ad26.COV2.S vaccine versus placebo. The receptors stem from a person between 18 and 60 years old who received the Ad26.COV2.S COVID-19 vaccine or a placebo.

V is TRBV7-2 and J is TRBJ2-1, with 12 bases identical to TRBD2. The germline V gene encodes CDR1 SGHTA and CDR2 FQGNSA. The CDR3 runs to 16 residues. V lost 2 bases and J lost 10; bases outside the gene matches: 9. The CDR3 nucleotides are TGTGCCAGCAGCTTAAGACAGGGTCTAGCGGGGGGGGAGCAGTTCTTC. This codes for CASSLRQGLAGGEQFF.

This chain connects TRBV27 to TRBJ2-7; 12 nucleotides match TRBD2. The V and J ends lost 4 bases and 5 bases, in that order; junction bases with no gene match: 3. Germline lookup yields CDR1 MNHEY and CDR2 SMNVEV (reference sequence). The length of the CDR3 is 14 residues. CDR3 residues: CASSSLAGGHEQYF. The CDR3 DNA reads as TGTGCCAGCAGTTCACTAGCGGGGGGCCACGAGCAGTACTTC.

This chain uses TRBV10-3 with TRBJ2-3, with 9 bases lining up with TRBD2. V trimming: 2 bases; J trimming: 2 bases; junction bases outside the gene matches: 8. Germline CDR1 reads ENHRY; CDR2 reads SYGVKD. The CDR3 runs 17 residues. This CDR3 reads CAISESSASGDTDTQYF. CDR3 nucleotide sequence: TGTGCCATCAGTGAGAGTTCGGCTAGCGGGGACACAGATACGCAGTATTTT.

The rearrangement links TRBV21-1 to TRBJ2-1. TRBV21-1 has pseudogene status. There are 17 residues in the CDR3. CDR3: CASSSRDRDRRRNEQFF. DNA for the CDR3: TGTGCCAGCAGCAGTCGCGACCGGGACCGACGCCGCAATGAGCAGTTCTTC.

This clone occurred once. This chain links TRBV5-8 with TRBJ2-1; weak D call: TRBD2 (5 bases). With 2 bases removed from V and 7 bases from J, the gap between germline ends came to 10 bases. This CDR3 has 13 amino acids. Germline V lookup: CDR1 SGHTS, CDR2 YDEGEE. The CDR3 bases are TGTGCCAGCAGCTTTTGGCCGGGAAATGAGCAGTTCTTC. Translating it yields CASSFWPGNEQFF.

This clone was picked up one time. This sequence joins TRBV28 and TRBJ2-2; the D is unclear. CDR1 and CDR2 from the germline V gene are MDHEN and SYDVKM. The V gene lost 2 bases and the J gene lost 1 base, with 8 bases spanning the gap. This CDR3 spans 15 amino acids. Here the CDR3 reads CASSLVALNTGELFF. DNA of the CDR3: TGTGCCAGCAGTTTAGTTGCTTTGAACACCGGGGAGCTGTTTTTT.

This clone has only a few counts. CDR3 in amino acids: CASRSGRDEQYV. As DNA, the CDR3 is TGTGCCAGCAGAAGCGGGAGGGACGAGCAGTACGTC. V gene TRBV28 combines with J gene TRBJ2-7, with 10 bases identical to TRBD2. The V gene's germline CDR1 is MDHEN and CDR2 SYDVKM. V was pared by 6 bases and J by 5 bases, with 1 base of the junction left unmatched. The CDR3 covers 12 residues.

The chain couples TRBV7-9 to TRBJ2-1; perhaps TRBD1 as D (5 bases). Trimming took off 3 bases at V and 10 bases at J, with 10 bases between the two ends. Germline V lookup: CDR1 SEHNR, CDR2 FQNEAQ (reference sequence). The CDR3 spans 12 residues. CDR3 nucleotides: TGTGCCAGCAGCTTTTACCCAGGGGAGCAGTTCTTC. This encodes CASSFYPGEQFF.

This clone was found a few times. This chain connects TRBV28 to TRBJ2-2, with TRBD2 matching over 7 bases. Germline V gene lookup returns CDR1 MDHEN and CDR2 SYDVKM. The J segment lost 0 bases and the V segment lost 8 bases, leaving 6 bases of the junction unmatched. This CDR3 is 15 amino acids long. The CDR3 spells CASREAGSNTGELFF. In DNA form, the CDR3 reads TGTGCCAGCCGGGAGGCGGGGTCGAACACCGGGGAGCTGTTTTTT. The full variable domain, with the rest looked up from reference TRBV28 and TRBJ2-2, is DVKVTQSSRYLVKRTGEKVFLECVQDMDHENMFWYRQDPGLGLRLIYFSYDVKMKEKGDIPEGYSVSREKKERFSLILESASTNQTSMYLCASREAGSNTGELFFGEGSRLTVL.

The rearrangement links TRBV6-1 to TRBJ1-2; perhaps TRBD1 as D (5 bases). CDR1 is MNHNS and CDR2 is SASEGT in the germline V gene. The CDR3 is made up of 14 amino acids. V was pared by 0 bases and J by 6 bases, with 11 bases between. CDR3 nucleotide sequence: TGTGCCAGCAGTGAAGCAGGCAGGGCTGATGGCTACACCTTC. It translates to CASSEAGRADGYTF.